This T cell receptor beta chain was identified in a study of T cell repertoires in cytomegalovirus infection. Overall study: Recently described HLA-C-restricted plus well-studied HLA-B-restricted CMV epitopes were used. Carrying CMV and the relevant HLA type showed in public TCR beta signatures.

Germline V gene data show CDR1 as SEHNR and CDR2 as FQNEAQ (reference sequence). V lost 2 bases and J lost 4; bases outside the gene matches: 11. This CDR3 comprises 18 residues. Note on this clonotype: Its antigen remains unknown.

Study conclusions and caveats: HLA-C-restricted CMV clonotypes gave the most frequent clonotype in two of eight donors.

Each CDR3 protein gets one entry after TCRdb re-called the reads with MiXCR. The sample carries about 770,000 distinct CDR3 sequences, 25% to 35% recorded once. The clonotype comes from a human donor in good health (CMV status not recorded). Some clones in this sample may be carry-over from other donors' samples. The chain carries TRBV7-9 and TRBJ2-5; TRBD2 aligns across 12 bases. Sequencing used cultured CD8+ T cells from PBMCs, obtained from culture after CMV antigen stimulation. CDR3 amino acids: CASSLSTSGGFEGETQYF. The CDR3 DNA reads TGTGCCAGCAGCTTATCGACTAGCGGGGGTTTCGAAGGAGAGACCCAGTACTTC.